One and the same sample provided the 18 T cell receptor beta chains below, sequenced in a study of tumor-infiltrating lymphocytes in primary liver carcinoma. RNA isolated from unsorted whole blood supplied the blood RNA, with germline DNA also extracted. With 400 to 550 ng total RNA as template and a constant-region primer, TCR beta cDNA was made. Library construction for TCR beta comprised three nested multiplex PCR rounds performed with slightly modified ARM-PCR. In the first two PCR rounds, TRBV1-TRBV30 forward primers were paired with a C-beta reverse primer, and each round lasted roughly 10 cycles. TCRdb reanalysed the multiplex PCR reads using MiXCR and keeps one entry per CDR3 protein. This sample has more than 150,000 distinct CDR3 sequences, with over 45% found just once. Sequencing was carried out using peripheral blood. Receptors were obtained from a man in his forties with primary liver carcinoma and hepatitis B virus infection.

The chain carries TRBV6-1 and TRBJ2-5; TRBD2 agrees at 7 bases. V lost 4 bases, J lost 3 bases, and 8 bases stayed unmatched. Germline lookup yields CDR1 MNHNS and CDR2 SASEGT. There are 15 residues in the CDR3. CDR3 residues: CASSGASAGEETQYF. The DNA for the CDR3 is TGTGCCAGCAGTGGAGCGTCGGCGGGAGAAGAGACCCAGTACTTC.

This clonotype was observed a handful of times. The chain links TRBV6-6 to TRBJ1-5; D unclear. The CDR3 has 14 amino acids. The V and J ends lost 4 bases and 2 bases respectively, with 9 bases between them. CDR1 is MNHNY, CDR2 SVGAGI, per germline (reference sequence). The CDR3 protein is CASSSHFGNQPQHF. CDR3 bases: TGTGCCAGCAGTTCGCACTTTGGCAATCAGCCCCAGCATTTT.

Comments on this clonotype: One junction end does not reproduce the germline sequence, and a read error may be involved. This chain links TRBV11-2 with TRBJ2-7; TRBD2 matches at 7 bases. Germline CDR1 is SGHAT and CDR2 is FQNNGV. The CDR3 is 12 residues long. CDR3 sequence reads: CTSSLRDYEQYF. CDR3 DNA: TGTACCAGCAGCCTGCGGGACTACGAGCAATACTTC.

This clonotype was counted a single time. One junction end does not reproduce the germline sequence, and a read error may be involved. The chain uses TRBV11-2 and TRBJ2-1, with TRBD1 matching 7 bases. The CDR3 has 15 residues. Looked up from germline, CDR1 is SGHAT and CDR2 is FQNNGV. The CDR3 sequence: CASSLAGQGVIEQFF. CDR3 bases: TGTGCTAGCAGCTTAGCCGGGCAGGGGGTTATTGAGCAGTTCTTC.

The CDR3 DNA follows: TGTGCCATCAGTCCCCTAGCGGGGAGCACAGATACGCAGTATTTT. This gives the protein CAISPLAGSTDTQYF. The V call is TRBV10-3, the J call TRBJ2-3, with 9 bases fitting TRBD2. Trimming at V came to 5 bases and at J to 0 bases, leaving 3 bases not matched to a gene. Germline CDR1 and CDR2: ENHRY and SYGVKD. The CDR3 sequence is 15 residues long.

This clonotype was observed a few times. V and J are TRBV4-1 and TRBJ2-7; D might be TRBD2 (6 bases). Trimming took off 0 bases at V and 0 bases at J, with 9 bases between the two ends. This CDR3 spans 15 amino acids. Germline V gives CDR1 MGHRA, CDR2 YSYEKL. CDR3 sequence (DNA): TGCGCCAGCAGCCAAGATTTACTAGCCTCCTACGAGCAGTACTTC. It encodes CASSQDLLASYEQYF.

The chain carries TRBV4-2 and TRBJ2-1; TRBD2 is a possible D gene (6 bases). Germline V gene lookup returns CDR1 LGHNA and CDR2 YNFKEQ. The CDR3 runs to 15 residues. V was shortened by 3 bases and J by 9 bases, with 18 bases between the two germline ends. This CDR3 is CASSQRDTRSGEQFF. CDR3 nucleotides: TGTGCCAGCAGCCAGCGGGATACTAGGTCAGGTGAGCAGTTCTTC.

As to this clonotype: Compared with germline, one end of the junction differs, possibly owing to a read error. The chain combines TRBV7-9 with TRBJ1-6; no definite D call. The CDR3 extends over 8 amino acids. Germline CDR1 SEHNR, CDR2 FQNEAQ (reference sequence). In DNA form, the CDR3 reads TGTGCCAGCAGCCCCAGCGACTTT. It encodes CASSPSDF.

The V and J genes are TRBV11-2 and TRBJ2-7; no clear D. In germline, CDR1 is SGHAT, CDR2 FQNNGV. This CDR3 contains 15 residues. Trimming removed 4 bases from V and 13 bases from J, with 26 bases in between. The CDR3 spells CASSSFSLLNYERYF. The CDR3 nucleotides are TGTGCCAGCAGCTCCTTCAGCCTATTGAACTACGAGCGATACTTC.

As regards this clonotype: A much bigger clone sits one base away, suggesting this may be a read error. This chain links TRBV11-2 with TRBJ1-3; D gene ambiguous. V lost 5 bases and J lost 3, with 14 bases in between. Looked up from germline, CDR1 is SGHAT and CDR2 is FQNNGV. The CDR3 is made up of 15 amino acids. In DNA, the CDR3 is TGTGCCAGCAGCCAATTACAGAGAGGTGGAAACACCATATATTTT. It translates to CASSQLQRGGNTIYF.

On this clonotype: A junction end diverges from the germline sequence, so it may reflect a read error. The chain couples TRBV6-1 to TRBJ2-3, with TRBD2 identical over 11 bases. The CDR3 has 15 residues. CDR1 MNHNS and CDR2 SASEGT come from the germline V gene. CDR3 nucleotides: TGTGCCAGCATTCGACTAGCGGGAAGCACAGATAGGCAGTATTTT. Translation gives CASIRLAGSTDRQYF.

The chain links TRBV11-3 to TRBJ2-3; 7 bases agree with TRBD1. With V trimmed by 5 bases and J by 2 bases, 4 bases remained unmatched. The CDR3 length is 14 residues. CDR1 is SGHNT and CDR2 is YENEEA in the germline V gene. CDR3 sequence reads: CASSPGTDTDTQYF. The CDR3 nucleotides read TGTGCCAGCAGCCCCGGGACAGACACAGATACGCAGTATTTT.

This clonotype has only a few counts. This rearrangement joins TRBV6-6 to TRBJ1-5; unclear D gene. The CDR3 sequence is 13 residues long. The germline V and J ends were trimmed by 2 bases and 0 bases, with 2 bases remaining between them. The germline V gene encodes CDR1 MNHNY and CDR2 SVGAGI (reference sequence). CDR3 loop: CASSYGSNQPQHF. The CDR3, as DNA: TGTGCCAGCAGTTACGGTAGCAATCAGCCCCAGCATTTT.

This chain links TRBV6-1 with TRBJ2-7, with 9 bases lining up with TRBD1. This CDR3 has 13 residues. Germline trimming cut 5 bases from V and 4 bases from J; bases unmatched to any gene: 3. The germline CDR1 and CDR2 sequences are MNHNS and SASEGT. Written as DNA, the CDR3 is TGTGCCAGCAGTAGACAGGGGGATTACGAGCAGTACTTC. It codes for CASSRQGDYEQYF.

The chain links TRBV14 to TRBJ2-2; D ambiguous. This CDR3 comprises 14 residues. The germline V gene encodes CDR1 SGHDN and CDR2 FVKESK. V was cut by 6 bases and J by 3 bases, with 11 bases left in between. CDR3: CASRGARDTGELFF. CDR3 in DNA: TGTGCCAGCAGAGGTGCCAGAGACACCGGGGAGCTGTTTTTT.

V is TRBV29-1 and J is TRBJ2-5; TRBD1 or TRBD2 may be the D gene (5 bases each). Trimming took 7 bases from V and 1 from J, leaving 13 bases between them. This CDR3 comprises 13 residues. Germline CDR1 and CDR2: SQVTM and ANQGSEA. CDR3 bases: TGCAGCGACGGTGGGGGATTCCAAGAGACCCAGTACTTC. Protein sequence: CSDGGGFQETQYF.

Note on this clonotype: The junction departs from the called germline gene at one end, perhaps through a read error. The chain combines TRBV11-2 with TRBJ2-3; no firm D call. The CDR3 totals 13 residues. Looked up from germline, CDR1 is SGHAT and CDR2 is FQNNGV. CDR3 in DNA: TGTGACAGCAGCTTACTTGGGGTCGATACACAGTATTTT. It specifies CDSSLLGVDTQYF.

This clonotype was counted only a few times. A read error may be the cause here, since a much bigger clone is one base away. The DNA for the CDR3 is TGTGTCAGCAGGCCGACAGGGGAAGAGAGGAATGAGCAGTTCTTC. Translating gives CVSRPTGEERNEQFF. The J gene is TRBJ2-1, the V gene TRBV11-1, with 8 positions matching TRBD1. The CDR3 contains 15 residues. Germline CDR1 reads SGHAT; CDR2 reads FQDESV (reference sequence).